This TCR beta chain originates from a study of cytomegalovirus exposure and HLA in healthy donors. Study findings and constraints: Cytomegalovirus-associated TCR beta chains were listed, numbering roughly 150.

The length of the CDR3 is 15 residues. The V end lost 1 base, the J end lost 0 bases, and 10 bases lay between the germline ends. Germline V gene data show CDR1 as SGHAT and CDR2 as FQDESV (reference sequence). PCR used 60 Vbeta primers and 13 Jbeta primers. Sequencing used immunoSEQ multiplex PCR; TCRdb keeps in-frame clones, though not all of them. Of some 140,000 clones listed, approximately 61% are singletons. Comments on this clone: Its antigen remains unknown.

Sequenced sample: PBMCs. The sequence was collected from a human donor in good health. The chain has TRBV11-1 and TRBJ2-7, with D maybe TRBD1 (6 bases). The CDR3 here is CASSLEGDNSYEQYF. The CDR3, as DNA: TGTGCCAGCAGCTTAGAAGGGGACAACTCCTACGAGCAGTACTTC.